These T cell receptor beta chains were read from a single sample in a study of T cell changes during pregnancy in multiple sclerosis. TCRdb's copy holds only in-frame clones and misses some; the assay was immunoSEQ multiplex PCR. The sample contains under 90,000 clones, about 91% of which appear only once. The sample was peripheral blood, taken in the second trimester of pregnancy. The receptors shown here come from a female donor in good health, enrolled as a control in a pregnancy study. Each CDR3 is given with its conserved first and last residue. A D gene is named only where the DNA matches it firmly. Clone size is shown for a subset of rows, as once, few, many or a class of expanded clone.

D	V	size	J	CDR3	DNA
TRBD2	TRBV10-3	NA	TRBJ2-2	CAISSSASGPPGELFF	TGTGCCATCAGTTCTTCGGCTAGCGGTCCACCCGGGGAGCTGTTTTTT
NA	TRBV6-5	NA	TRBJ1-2	CASSYSRDYGYTF	TGTGCCAGCAGTTACTCGAGAGATTATGGCTACACCTTC
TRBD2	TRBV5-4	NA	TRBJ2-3	CASSLWGSGRGKDTQYF	TGTGCCAGCAGCTTGTGGGGTAGCGGGAGAGGGAAAGATACGCAGTATTTT
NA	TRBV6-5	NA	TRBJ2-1	CASSLRQDNEQFF	TGTGCCAGCAGTCTTAGACAAGACAATGAGCAGTTCTTC
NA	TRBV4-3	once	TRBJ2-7	CASSQGVGAYEQYF	TGCGCCAGCAGCCAAGGGGTGGGCGCCTACGAGCAGTACTTC
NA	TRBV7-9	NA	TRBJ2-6	CAASQGKFSGANVLTF	TGTGCAGCGAGCCAGGGGAAGTTTTCTGGGGCCAACGTCCTGACTTTC
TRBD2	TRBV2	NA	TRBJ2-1	CASSGLGSHEQFF	TGTGCCAGCAGCGGACTAGGGTCCCATGAGCAGTTCTTC
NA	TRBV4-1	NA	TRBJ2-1	CASSLPMGGRPKNYNEQFF	TGCGCCAGCAGCCTCCCAATGGGGGGGCGCCCGAAAAACTACAATGAGCAGTTCTTC
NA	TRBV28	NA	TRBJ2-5	CASSLTKETQYF	TGTGCCAGCAGTTTGACAAAAGAGACCCAGTACTTC
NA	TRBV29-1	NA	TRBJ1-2	CSVETGGYTF	TGCAGCGTTGAGACAGGTGGCTACACCTTC
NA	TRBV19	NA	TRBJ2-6	CASSWRGGVTNVLTF	TGTGCCAGTAGTTGGCGAGGGGGTGTTACCAACGTCCTGACTTTC
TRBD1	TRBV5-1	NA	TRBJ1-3	CASSDRGIISGNTIYF	TGCGCCAGCAGCGACAGGGGCATAATATCTGGAAACACCATATATTTT
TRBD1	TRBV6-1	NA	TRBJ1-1	CVSSGRQGGTEAFF	TGTGTCAGCAGTGGGAGACAGGGGGGGACTGAAGCTTTCTTT
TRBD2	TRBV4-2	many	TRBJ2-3	CASGTGGEGRTDTQYF	TGTGCCAGCGGAACCGGGGGGGAGGGCCGGACAGATACGCAGTATTTT
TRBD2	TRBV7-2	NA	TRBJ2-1	CASSVAGGLIYEQFF	TGTGCCAGCAGCGTAGCGGGAGGGCTTATCTATGAGCAGTTCTTC
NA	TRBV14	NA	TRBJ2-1	CASSPLASGYEQFF	TGTGCCAGCAGCCCCCTCGCCTCGGGTTATGAGCAGTTCTTC
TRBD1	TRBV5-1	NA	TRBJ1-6	CASSLEGQGRFSPLHF	TGCGCCAGCAGCTTGGAGGGACAGGGCCGTTTTTCACCCCTCCACTTT
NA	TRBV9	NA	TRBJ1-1	CASSVGVGGNTEAFF	TGTGCCAGCAGCGTAGGGGTCGGAGGGAACACTGAAGCTTTCTTT
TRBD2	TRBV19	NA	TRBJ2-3	CASSFIAGEGADTQYF	TGTGCCAGTAGTTTTATAGCGGGAGAGGGGGCAGATACGCAGTATTTT
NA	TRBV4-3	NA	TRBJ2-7	CASSQATGSGYEQYF	TGCGCCAGCAGCCAAGCGACCGGGAGTGGTTACGAGCAGTACTTC
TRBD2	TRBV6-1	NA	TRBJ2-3	CASSERERETDTQYF	TGTGCCAGCAGTGAACGTGAGCGGGAGACAGATACGCAGTATTTT
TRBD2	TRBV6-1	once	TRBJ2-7	CASSEPGLGYEQYF	TGTGCCAGCAGTGAACCGGGACTAGGGTACGAGCAGTACTTC
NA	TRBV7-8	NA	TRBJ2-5	CASSFKNWRTPLEETQYF	TGTGCCAGCAGTTTTAAGAATTGGAGGACTCCCCTGGAAGAGACCCAGTACTTC
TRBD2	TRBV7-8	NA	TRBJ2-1	CASSFASGSYNEQFF	TGTGCCAGCAGCTTTGCTAGCGGGAGCTACAATGAGCAGTTCTTC
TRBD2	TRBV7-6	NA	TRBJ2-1	CASSFFGTSGREEQFF	TGTGCCAGCAGCTTCTTCGGGACTAGCGGGCGGGAGGAGCAGTTCTTC
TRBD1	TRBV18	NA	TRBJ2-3	CASSQPGQRTDTQYF	TGTGCCAGCTCACAACCGGGACAGCGCACAGATACGCAGTATTTT
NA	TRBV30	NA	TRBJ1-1	CAWKRENTEAFF	TGTGCCTGGAAACGAGAGAACACTGAAGCTTTCTTT
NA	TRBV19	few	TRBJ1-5	CASSGGHNQPQHF	TGTGCCAGTAGTGGGGGACACAATCAGCCCCAGCATTTT
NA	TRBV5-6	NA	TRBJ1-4	CASSPDGVGEKLFF	TGTGCCAGCAGCCCGGACGGGGTGGGCGAAAAACTGTTTTTT
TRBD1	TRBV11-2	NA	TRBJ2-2	CASSPWTGKNTGELFF	TGTGCCAGCAGCCCCTGGACAGGGAAGAACACCGGGGAGCTGTTTTTT
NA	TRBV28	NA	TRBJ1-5	CASRPQGNRPYQPQHF	TGTGCCAGCCGACCTCAGGGAAACAGACCCTATCAGCCCCAGCATTTT
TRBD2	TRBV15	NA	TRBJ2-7	CATSAGLATRGEQYF	TGTGCCACCAGCGCGGGACTAGCGACGCGTGGTGAGCAGTACTTC
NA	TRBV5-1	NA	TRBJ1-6	CASSLAGALYSPLHF	TGCGCCAGCAGCTTGGCTGGGGCTTTGTATTCACCCCTCCACTTT
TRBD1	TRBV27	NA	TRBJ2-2	CASLGQGGELFF	TGTGCCAGCCTGGGACAGGGCGGGGAGCTGTTTTTT
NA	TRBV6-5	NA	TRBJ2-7	CASSAGSSYEQYF	TGTGCCAGCAGCGCCGGGTCTTCCTACGAGCAGTACTTC
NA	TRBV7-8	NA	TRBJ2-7	CASSLPTGSSYEQYF	TGTGCCAGCAGCCTCCCGACAGGTAGCTCCTACGAGCAGTACTTC
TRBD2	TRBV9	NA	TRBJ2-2	CASSALAGDTGELFF	TGTGCCAGCAGCGCCCTAGCGGGGGACACCGGGGAGCTGTTTTTT
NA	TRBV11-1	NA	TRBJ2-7	CASSLDRTGGLAVYEQYF	TGTGCCAGCAGCTTAGATCGGACAGGGGGACTAGCTGTCTACGAGCAGTACTTC
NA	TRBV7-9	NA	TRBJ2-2	CASSSIAGNKNTGELFF	TGTGCCAGCAGCTCAATCGCAGGGAATAAGAACACCGGGGAGCTGTTTTTT
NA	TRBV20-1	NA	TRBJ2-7	CSAARGGEQYF	TGCAGTGCAGCAAGGGGGGGCGAGCAGTACTTC
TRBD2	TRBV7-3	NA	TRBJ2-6	CASSSSGGSGANVLTF	TGTGCCAGCAGCTCCTCGGGGGGCTCTGGGGCCAACGTCCTGACTTTC
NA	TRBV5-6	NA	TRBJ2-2	CASSEFYTGELFF	TGTGCCAGCAGCGAGTTTTACACCGGGGAGCTGTTTTTT
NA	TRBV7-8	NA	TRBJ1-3	CASSFRGYGNTIYF	TGTGCCAGCAGCTTTCGGGGGTACGGAAACACCATATATTTT
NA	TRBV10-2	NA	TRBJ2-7	CASTGQSGLSYEQYF	TGCGCCAGCACTGGACAGTCGGGTTTGTCCTACGAGCAGTACTTC
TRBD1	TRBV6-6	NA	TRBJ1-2	CASSYRQGARGYTF	TGTGCCAGCAGTTACCGACAGGGGGCTAGGGGCTACACCTTC
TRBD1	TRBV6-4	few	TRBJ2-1	CASSDSQGASNEQFF	TGTGCCAGCAGTGACTCACAGGGGGCTAGCAATGAGCAGTTCTTC
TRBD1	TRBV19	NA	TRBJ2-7	CASRGQGPSEQYF	TGTGCCAGTAGGGGACAGGGGCCATCCGAGCAGTACTTC
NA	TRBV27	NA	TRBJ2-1	CASSLRLDNEQFF	TGTGCCAGCAGTTTACGACTAGACAATGAGCAGTTCTTC
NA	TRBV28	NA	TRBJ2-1	CANQDRTRPNEQFF	TGTGCCAACCAGGACAGAACACGCCCCAATGAGCAGTTCTTC
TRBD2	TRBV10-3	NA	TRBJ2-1	CAISDDGRDDEQFF	TGTGCCATCAGTGATGACGGGAGGGACGATGAGCAGTTCTTC
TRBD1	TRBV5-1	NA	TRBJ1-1	CASSLNTGGVAFF	TGCGCCAGCAGCTTGAATACAGGGGGGGTGGCTTTCTTT
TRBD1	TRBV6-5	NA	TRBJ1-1	CATRGTGVFQAFF	TGTGCCACCAGAGGGACAGGGGTTTTTCAAGCTTTCTTT
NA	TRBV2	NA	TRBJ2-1	CASSEEPIYNEQFF	TGTGCCAGCAGTGAAGAGCCGATCTACAATGAGCAGTTCTTC
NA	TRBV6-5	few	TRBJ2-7	CASSENSYEQYF	TGTGCCAGCAGCGAAAACAGCTACGAGCAGTACTTC
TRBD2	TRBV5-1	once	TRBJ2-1	CASSLPGTSGRDEQFF	TGCGCCAGCAGCCTTCCGGGGACTAGCGGGAGAGACGAGCAGTTCTTC